The clone carrying this TCR beta chain appeared a few times. Its target is unknown. This specimen belongs to a study of post-analysis software for immune sequencing data. Study background: The disease courses covered relapsing-remitting, secondary progressive and progressive-relapsing multiple sclerosis. Study-wide points: Pronounced co-clustering by F measure was evident among identically batched samples. Controls' normalized Chao1 diversity significantly exceeded that of multiple sclerosis patients. With TRBV5-6, TRBV5-1 and TRBV20-1 included, about five TRBV segments were more frequent in patients than in controls.

TCR beta cDNA libraries had unique molecular identifiers. Hundreds of thousands of cDNA molecules came from 1 to 10 million T cells. Via MiXCR, TCRdb re-called the PCR reads, giving one row per CDR3 protein. Of hundreds of thousands of distinct CDR3 sequences detected, 25% to 30% appear once; the ten largest clones hold roughly 0.57%. CDR3 length: 15 residues. In germline, CDR1 is LGHDT, CDR2 YNNKEL (reference sequence). Trimming left V 1 base short and J 2 bases short, with 11 bases between. Sequencing input: blood. The receptor was derived from a girl aged 5-17 years with multiple sclerosis. The chain recombines TRBV3-1 with TRBJ2-5; D is possibly TRBD2 (5 bases). Here the CDR3 DNA reads TGTGCCAGCAGCCAAGTCTCCAGCGGACAAGAGACCCAGTACTTC. Translating gives CASSQVSSGQETQYF.